The entry below gives a single T cell receptor beta chain sequence along with its context. The data stem from a study of cytomegalovirus exposure and HLA in healthy donors. PCR used 60 Vbeta primers and 13 Jbeta primers. Repertoires were generated with immunoSEQ multiplex PCR, while TCRdb's copy carries only in-frame clones and drops some. This table has roughly 220,000 clones, roughly 80% appearing once. Sequences were obtained from PBMCs. The sequence derives from a man aged 30 to 39 in good health and CMV-seronegative.

CDR3 bases: TGCGCCAGCAGCGGTAGACAGGGCGGGAACACTGAAGCTTTCTTT. This codes for CASSGRQGGNTEAFF. The chain carries TRBV5-1 and TRBJ1-1, with 7 bases identical to TRBD1. Looked up from germline, CDR1 is SGHRS and CDR2 is YFSETQ. This CDR3 comprises 15 residues. Trimming cost V 4 bases and J 1 base; bases outside gene matches: 7.